This T cell receptor beta chain is drawn from a study of response to subunit inactivated influenza vaccine. Trimming took off 6 bases at V and 7 bases at J, with 19 bases between the two ends. CDR3 size: 15 residues. Germline V gene data show CDR1 as MNHNS and CDR2 as SASEGT. Points from the study as a whole: The authors suggested that few new T cells are recruited per seasonal influenza vaccination.

MiXCR, run by TCRdb on the RT-PCR reads, gives a single entry per CDR3 protein. The table has roughly 670,000 distinct CDR3 sequences, roughly 15% seen once. Points on this clonotype: Its antigen is not identified.

The chain employs TRBV6-1 and TRBJ2-1; D is uncertain. This TCR came from a man between 50 and 59 years old who received an inactivated influenza vaccine. The sequenced sample was PBMCs from blood, obtained around 14 days before vaccination. CDR3 bases: TGTGCCAGCAGCCCGAATATACGATCTAAGAATGAGCAGTTCTTC. This translates into CASSPNIRSKNEQFF.